The T cell receptor (beta chain) under discussion was sequenced for a study of T cell responses to AZD1222 COVID-19 vaccine. Overall study results and limits: AZD1222 recipients seropositive at baseline numbered only six or seven. Breadth and depth of Spike-specific TCRs rose after two AZD1222 doses.

Generated by immunoSEQ multiplex PCR, the TCRdb table keeps only in-frame clones and is missing some. This repertoire shows tens of thousands of clones, roughly 78% found once; its top ten account for roughly 6%. Germline CDR1 reads LNHDA; CDR2 reads SQIVND (reference sequence). CDR3 size: 13 residues. V trimming: 9 bases; J trimming: 6 bases; junction bases outside the gene matches: 5. As for this clone: Its antigen remains unidentified.

The sequencing here drew on peripheral blood, taken on day 0 of AZD1222 vaccination. The chain has TRBV19 and TRBJ1-5; TRBD1 agrees at 10 bases. The receptor was derived from an adult in good health. CDR3: CASSGQGPQPQHF. CDR3 DNA sequence: TGTGCCAGCTCGGGACAGGGGCCTCAGCCCCAGCATTTT.